Shown below are 18 T cell receptor beta chains from a single sample sequenced in a study of cytomegalovirus exposure and HLA in healthy donors. Researchers ran the PCR with 60 Vbeta and 13 Jbeta primers. Using immunoSEQ multiplex PCR, the repertoire was profiled, and TCRdb retains in-frame clones only, with some absent. The table lists about 160,000 clones, roughly 70% of them singletons. Material: PBMCs. The receptors here all came from a woman aged 40 to 55 in good health and CMV-seropositive.

This chain links TRBV2 with TRBJ1-5; no definite D call. Trimming took 3 bases from V and 2 from J, leaving 5 bases between them. The CDR3 spans 13 residues. Per the germline V gene, CDR1 is SNHLY and CDR2 is FYNNEI. The DNA of the CDR3 is TGTGCCAGCAGTGACGTCGGCAATCAGCCCCAGCATTTT. Its protein is CASSDVGNQPQHF.

The genes are TRBV7-2 and TRBJ2-1; TRBD2 matches 16 bases. CDR1 and CDR2 from the germline V gene are SGHTA and FQGNSA. V lost 4 bases to trimming and J lost 1 base; unmatched junction nucleotides: 1. The CDR3 spans 17 residues. CDR3 residues: CASSSGLAGGSYNEQFF. CDR3 nucleotide sequence: TGTGCCAGCAGCTCGGGACTAGCGGGGGGGTCCTACAATGAGCAGTTCTTC.

The chain uses TRBV5-1 and TRBJ2-3; D call uncertain. CDR3 length: 16 amino acids. The V and J ends lost 0 bases and 1 base respectively, with 12 bases between them. Germline loops: CDR1 SGHRS, CDR2 YFSETQ. CDR3 DNA: TGCGCCAGCAGCTTGGCCCTAGGTACGCGCACAGATACGCAGTATTTT. This sequence encodes CASSLALGTRTDTQYF.

The V call is TRBV11-2, the J call TRBJ2-3, with TRBD2 matching over 9 bases. Trimming took 1 base from V and 1 from J; bases not matched to a gene: 9. This CDR3 has 18 residues. CDR1 and CDR2 (germline): SGHAT, FQNNGV. CDR3 loop: CASSLGLAGIFGTDTQYF. In DNA, the CDR3 is TGTGCCAGCAGCTTAGGGCTAGCGGGGATTTTCGGCACAGATACGCAGTATTTT.

V is TRBV10-1 and J is TRBJ2-7; D perhaps matches TRBD2 (5 bases). Germline V gene sequence: CDR1 WNHNN, CDR2 SYGVQD (reference sequence). V lost 3 bases, J lost 0 bases, and 15 bases lay in between. The CDR3 covers 16 residues. The CDR3 sequence is CASSDIPGISSYEQYF. The CDR3 region has the DNA TGCGCCAGCAGTGACATACCCGGGATTAGCTCCTACGAGCAGTACTTC.

In this sample, this clone turned up a few times. V and J are TRBV5-5 and TRBJ1-5, with D uncertain. The ends were cut back, 1 base at V and 3 bases at J, with 11 bases in the middle. The germline V gene has CDR1 SGHKS and CDR2 YYEKEE (reference sequence). The CDR3 sequence is 15 residues long. The CDR3 DNA reads TGTGCCAGCAGCTTGACCGGGAGCCCCAATCAGCCCCAGCATTTT. It codes for CASSLTGSPNQPQHF.

V gene TRBV10-3 combines with J gene TRBJ2-6; possibly TRBD2 for D (5 bases). The CDR3 totals 19 residues. Looked up from germline, CDR1 is ENHRY and CDR2 is SYGVKD. V gave up 10 bases and J gave up 0 bases, with 25 bases separating them. CDR3 sequence: CATGITPGYNPSGANVLTF. In DNA form, the CDR3 reads TGTGCCACGGGGATAACTCCGGGATACAACCCCTCTGGGGCCAACGTCCTGACTTTC.

The V call is TRBV5-1, the J call TRBJ2-3; D may be TRBD1 (6 bases). Germline V lookup: CDR1 SGHRS, CDR2 YFSETQ. With 3 bases removed from V and 2 bases from J, the gap between germline ends came to 13 bases. CDR3 length equals 15 residues. The DNA of the CDR3 is TGCGCCAGCAGCTCGAATACAGGGTCCACAGATACGCAGTATTTT. Protein sequence: CASSSNTGSTDTQYF.

The J gene is TRBJ1-2, the V gene TRBV12-5; 7 positions match TRBD1. The germline V gene encodes CDR1 LGHNT and CDR2 FRNRAP. The ends lost 8 bases at V and 3 bases at J; junction bases unmatched: 9. The CDR3 contains 14 residues. The CDR3 here is CASSHYRGHYGYTF. CDR3 DNA: TGTGCTAGTAGTCATTACAGGGGCCACTATGGCTACACCTTC.

CDR3 in amino acids: CASSERAGTYEQYF. The CDR3 bases are TGTGCCAGCAGTGAACGGGCGGGAACCTACGAGCAGTACTTC. The rearrangement joins TRBV25-1 to TRBJ2-7, with TRBD2 as a possible D gene (6 bases). Trimming took off 2 bases at V and 2 bases at J, with 10 bases between the two ends. This CDR3 is 14 amino acids long. Germline values: CDR1 MGHDK, CDR2 SYGVNS.

The V and J genes are TRBV27 and TRBJ2-7, with 8 bases lining up with TRBD2. Germline V gives CDR1 MNHEY, CDR2 SMNVEV (reference sequence). V dropped 1 base and J dropped 3; count of bases not matched to a gene: 8. The length of the CDR3 is 16 residues. The CDR3 DNA sequence: TGTGCCAGCAGTTTATACGGATTCGGGGGGGACTACGAGCAGTACTTC. Translating gives CASSLYGFGGDYEQYF.

The chain recombines TRBV23-1 with TRBJ1-5, with D hard to call. TRBV23-1 is an open reading frame whose function is uncertain. With 0 bases removed from V and 0 bases from J, the gap between germline ends came to 9 bases. The CDR3 length is 16 residues. DNA of the CDR3: TGCGCCAGCAGTCAATCGCCCAGAATTAGCAATCAGCCCCAGCATTTT. Protein sequence: CASSQSPRISNQPQHF.

The rearrangement uses TRBV5-1 and TRBJ2-7; no clear D. Per germline, CDR1 SGHRS and CDR2 YFSETQ. The V end was cut by 0 bases, the J end by 0 bases, with 10 bases between. The CDR3 is made up of 15 amino acids. As DNA, the CDR3 is TGCGCCAGCAGCTTGGATAAGACATTCTCCTACGAGCAGTACTTC. It specifies CASSLDKTFSYEQYF.

The gene calls are TRBV6-6 and TRBJ2-2; TRBD1 aligns across 7 bases. Losses at the gene ends were 2 bases for V and 0 bases for J; bases not matched to a gene: 0. The CDR3 is 15 residues long. Germline values: CDR1 MNHNY, CDR2 SVGAGI (reference sequence). In DNA form, the CDR3 reads TGTGCCAGCAGTTACACAGGGGCGAACACCGGGGAGCTGTTTTTT. Translating it yields CASSYTGANTGELFF.

The V gene is TRBV4-1, the J gene TRBJ1-2, with D possibly matching TRBD1 (5 bases). V was shortened by 6 bases and J by 2 bases, with 16 bases between the two germline ends. The CDR3 extends over 15 amino acids. The germline V gene has CDR1 MGHRA and CDR2 YSYEKL. CDR3 in amino acids: CASRASPGGNYGYTF. In DNA, the CDR3 is TGCGCCAGCAGGGCTAGTCCGGGGGGGAACTATGGCTACACCTTC.

In its sample, this clone was seen a few times. The rearrangement links TRBV5-1 to TRBJ2-2, with no clear D. V lost 0 bases and J lost 6, with 12 bases in between. This CDR3 is 15 amino acids long. Germline V gene data show CDR1 as SGHRS and CDR2 as YFSETQ. This CDR3 is CASSLAVQVAGELFF. CDR3 nucleotide sequence: TGCGCCAGCAGCTTGGCCGTCCAGGTGGCCGGGGAGCTGTTTTTT.

In its sample, this clone was seen a few times. This chain uses TRBV5-6 with TRBJ2-2; D gene unclear. Trimming took off 1 base at V and 4 bases at J, with 11 bases between the two ends. This CDR3 region has 15 residues. Germline V gives CDR1 SGHDT, CDR2 YYEEEE. CDR3 sequence: CASSLIRVRTGELFF. CDR3 bases: TGTGCCAGCAGCTTGATTCGGGTGCGCACCGGGGAGCTGTTTTTT.

The chain employs TRBV29-1 and TRBJ2-2, with TRBD1 as a possible D gene (5 bases). The V end was cut by 5 bases, the J end by 0 bases, with 13 bases between. This CDR3 comprises 15 residues. Germline values: CDR1 SQVTM, CDR2 ANQGSEA. CDR3 in amino acids: CSVRKTAANTGELFF. CDR3 nucleotide sequence: TGCAGCGTTAGGAAGACAGCCGCGAACACCGGGGAGCTGTTTTTT.